The rows below give T cell receptor beta chains drawn from one sample of a study of T cells in Graves' hyperthyroidism and ophthalmopathy. A single record per CDR3 protein comes from TCRdb applying MiXCR to the multiplex PCR reads. The sample shows under 300,000 distinct CDR3 sequences, under 30% of them seen only once. The specimen sequenced was blood. These receptors were taken from a man aged 35-49 years with Graves' hyperthyroidism that later progressed to Graves' ophthalmopathy. Each CDR3 is given with its conserved first and last residue. The D gene is left open where the match is weak. A clone size is listed for some rows: how often the clone was seen (once, few, many), or a class if it is expanded.

>NA|NA|TRBV6-1|TRBJ2-7
TGTGCCAGCAGTGAAGTAGCATACGGGTCCTACGAGCAGTACTTC
CASSEVAYGSYEQYF
>many|TRBD2|TRBV20-1|TRBJ2-7
TGCAGTGCTCGAGCGGGAGGGTCCTACGAGCAGTACTTC
CSARAGGSYEQYF
>many|NA|TRBV3-1|TRBJ1-1
TGTGCCAGCAGCCAGGGACACACTGAAGCTTTCTTT
CASSQGHTEAFF
>NA|NA|TRBV11-2|TRBJ2-3
TGTGCCAGCAGCGGGCTGAACCCCACAGATACGCAGTATTTT
CASSGLNPTDTQYF
>NA|NA|TRBV15|TRBJ2-7
TGTGCCACCAGCAGAGCCAGGGGTTACGAGCAGTACTTC
CATSRARGYEQYF
>few|NA|TRBV19|TRBJ2-5
TGTGCCAGTAGTAAGGGTTGGGAGACCCAGTACTTC
CASSKGWETQYF
>NA|NA|TRBV28|TRBJ1-2
TGTGCCAGCAGTGATTGGGGTATTACGAGAGTAGGAAATGGCTACACCTTC
CASSDWGITRVGNGYTF
>many|NA|TRBV5-1|TRBJ2-5
TGCGCCAGCAGCTTGGAAAGTTTCCACGGGGGCGCACAAGAGACCCAGTACTTC
CASSLESFHGGAQETQYF
>many|NA|TRBV12-3/TRBV12-4|TRBJ2-2
TGTGCCAGCAGCAAAACCCCAGCTAGCGAGGACACCGGGGAGCTGTTTTTT
CASSKTPASEDTGELFF
>few|NA|TRBV6-1|TRBJ2-7
TGTGCCAGCAGTGAAGGGGCTTCCTACGAGCAGTACTTC
CASSEGASYEQYF
>NA|TRBD1|TRBV7-3|TRBJ2-5
TGTGCCAGCAGCGGAGGACAGGGTGAGACCCAGTACTTC
CASSGGQGETQYF
>many|TRBD1|TRBV5-1|TRBJ1-6
TGCGCCAGCAGCCCCAAGACAGGGTTTTCACCCCTCCACTTT
CASSPKTGFSPLHF
>many|NA|TRBV12-3/TRBV12-4|TRBJ1-2
TGTGCCAGCAGTTTCGGGAGGTGGGGCTACACCTTC
CASSFGRWGYTF
>NA|TRBD1|TRBV5-8|TRBJ2-5
TGTGCCAGCAGCTTCGGGACAGGGCAAGCGAGCGGGGAGACCCAGTACTTC
CASSFGTGQASGETQYF
>NA|NA|TRBV28|TRBJ2-7
TGTGCCAGCAGAACCGGGACTCCCCACGAGCAGTACTTC
CASRTGTPHEQYF
>many|TRBD1|TRBV7-9|TRBJ1-6
TGTGCCAGCAGCCCGGGACAGGGGAATTCACCCCTCCACTTT
CASSPGQGNSPLHF
>many|NA|TRBV20-1|TRBJ1-1
TGCAGTGCTAGAGATCCCGGGGGCTCGAACACTGAAGCTTTCTTT
CSARDPGGSNTEAFF
>many|NA|TRBV12-5|TRBJ2-2
TGTGCTAGTGGCCGGACGTTCGCGAACACCGGGGAGCTGTTTTTT
CASGRTFANTGELFF
>many|TRBD2|TRBV3-1|TRBJ2-5
TGTGCCAGCAGCCTACAGGAACTAGCGGGAGTGGACCAAGAGACCCAGTACTTC
CASSLQELAGVDQETQYF
>many|NA|TRBV28|TRBJ1-6
TGTGCCAGCAGTTTGGCAAGCTCCTATAATTCACCCCTCCACTTT
CASSLASSYNSPLHF
>many|NA|TRBV7-6|TRBJ1-2
TGTGCCAGCAGCGCCGCCGGGGCTGGCCAACGCTACACCTTC
CASSAAGAGQRYTF
>many|TRBD1|TRBV9|TRBJ2-7
TGTGCCAGCAGCGTTGGGGACAGGGTTATGAACGAGCAGTACTTC
CASSVGDRVMNEQYF
>many|TRBD1|TRBV6-5|TRBJ2-7
TGTGCCAGCAGTTACTCCTTGGGACAGGGAAACTACGAGCAGTACTTC
CASSYSLGQGNYEQYF
>NA|TRBD1|TRBV29-1|TRBJ2-7
TGCAGCGGGGGACAGGGAAGCTACGAGCAGTACTTC
CSGGQGSYEQYF
>many|TRBD1|TRBV4-1|TRBJ2-2
TGCGCCAGCAGCCAAGATAGGGAAGGGACAGGGGTTCCCGGGGAGCTGTTTTTT
CASSQDREGTGVPGELFF
>many|NA|TRBV7-9|TRBJ1-1
TGTGCCAGCAGCACCCGCCCTCTGAACACTGAAGCTTTCTTT
CASSTRPLNTEAFF
>many|NA|TRBV2|TRBJ2-5
TGTGCCAGCACGGTGGTAACGGGGGAGACCCAGTACTTC
CASTVVTGETQYF
>many|NA|TRBV5-1|TRBJ2-7
TGCGCCAGCAGCTTGGGGGACATCTCCTACGAGCAGTACTTC
CASSLGDISYEQYF
>many|TRBD2|TRBV12-3/TRBV12-4|TRBJ2-2
TGTGCCAGCAACTTGTCTGGACTAGCGGGGTCGGTCACCGGGGAGCTGTTTTTT
CASNLSGLAGSVTGELFF
>many|NA|TRBV4-1|TRBJ2-7
TGCGCCAGCAGCCAAGATTGGACGGGGATGTCCTCCTACGAGCAGTACTTC
CASSQDWTGMSSYEQYF
>many|TRBD2|TRBV6-5|TRBJ2-5
TGTGCCAGCAGTTACTCGGGACTAGAGGCCCAGTACTTC
CASSYSGLEAQYF
>many|TRBD2|TRBV20-1|TRBJ2-5
TGCAGTGCTAGCGCACTGGGGTCTAGCGGAAAGGGGACCCAGTACTTC
CSASALGSSGKGTQYF
>many|NA|TRBV12-3/TRBV12-4|TRBJ2-2
TGTGCCAGCAGTTTCATACCTACGAACACCGGGGAGCTGTTTTTT
CASSFIPTNTGELFF
>many|TRBD2|TRBV27|TRBJ2-7
TGTGCCAGCAGTTACTCCGGGACTAGCGGATCCTACGAGCAGTACTTC
CASSYSGTSGSYEQYF
>many|TRBD1|TRBV28|TRBJ1-2
TGTGCCAGTCAAGGACAGGGTCGTTATGGCTACACCTTC
CASQGQGRYGYTF